The rows below give T cell receptor beta chains drawn from one sample of a study of blood T cell repertoires in COVID-19. Produced via immunoSEQ multiplex PCR; TCRdb's table is partial and in-frame only. The top ten hold 25% to 35% of the sample, which has hundreds of thousands of clones, 75% to 90% seen once. The material sequenced was peripheral blood. Receptors originate from a man aged 40-50 years with acute or convalescent COVID-19. Each CDR3 is given with its conserved first and last residue. The D gene is left open where the match is weak. Clone size is stated in some rows and not others, as once, few, many or a class when expanded.

TRBD2,TRBV30,TRBJ2-7,NA,TGTGCCTGGACCTTGGGTAGCGGGAGATTCAAGCAGTACTTC,CAWTLGSGRFKQYF
NA,TRBV4-2,TRBJ2-7,once,TGTGCCAGCAGCCAAAACACTGGCAGGGTCGAGCAGTACTTC,CASSQNTGRVEQYF
TRBD1,TRBV18,TRBJ2-7,once,TGTGCCAGCTCATCGACGACAGGGGTTCTCTACGAGCAGTACTTC,CASSSTTGVLYEQYF
TRBD1,TRBV6-5,TRBJ2-1,NA,TGTGCCAGCAGTTCCCGGGGACAGGTTTACAATGAGCAGTTCTTC,CASSSRGQVYNEQFF
TRBD1,TRBV14,TRBJ1-1,NA,TGTGCCAGCAGCAAACAGGGGCCCACTGAAGCTTTCTTT,CASSKQGPTEAFF
TRBD1,TRBV28,TRBJ1-1,NA,TGTGCCAGCACCTCATACAGGGGTATCACTGAAGCTTTCTTT,CASTSYRGITEAFF
TRBD2,TRBV5-1,TRBJ2-5,NA,TGCGCCAGCAGCTGGTCCGGGACTAGGCGCCAAGAGACCCAGTACTTC,CASSWSGTRRQETQYF
TRBD1,TRBV4-2,TRBJ2-6,NA,TGTGCCAGCAGCCAAGATAGGACAGGGGGCGCTGGGGCCAACGTCCTGACTTTC,CASSQDRTGGAGANVLTF
TRBD1,TRBV18,TRBJ1-2,NA,TGTGCCAGCTCACCTGGACAGGGTAATTATGGCTACACCTTC,CASSPGQGNYGYTF
TRBD1,TRBV5-1,TRBJ2-2,NA,TGCGCCGGGGGAACAGGGGGCACCGGGGAGCTGTTTTTT,CAGGTGGTGELFF
NA,TRBV2,TRBJ1-3,NA,TGTGCCAGCAGTGAAATGGGGGCGCAGGGAAACACCATATATTTT,CASSEMGAQGNTIYF
NA,TRBV30,TRBJ2-1,NA,TGTGCCTGGAGTTTAGGGGGGGTAGGTGAGCAGTTCTTC,CAWSLGGVGEQFF
NA,TRBV10-3,TRBJ1-2,NA,TGTGCCACTCGTATTAACTATGGCTACACCTTC,CATRINYGYTF
NA,TRBV28,TRBJ1-2,NA,TGTGCCAGCAGTTTTAGGACACAAAGCCTCTATGGCTACACCTTC,CASSFRTQSLYGYTF
NA,TRBV15,TRBJ1-2,NA,TGTGCCACCAGCAGGCAGGGGCGCCATACCGAAAGTGGCTACACCTTC,CATSRQGRHTESGYTF
TRBD1,TRBV10-2,TRBJ2-6,once,TGCGCCAGCATTAGGGACAGGGGGGTACACTCTGGGGCCAACGTCCTGACTTTC,CASIRDRGVHSGANVLTF
TRBD2,TRBV7-9,TRBJ2-5,NA,TGTGCCAGCAGCTTAGCGCTAGCGGGAGCTGACCAAGAGACCCAGTACTTC,CASSLALAGADQETQYF
TRBD2,TRBV19,TRBJ2-1,NA,TGTGCCAGTAGTATCCTAGCGGGAGGGCCCTACAATGAGCAGTTCTTC,CASSILAGGPYNEQFF
TRBD1,TRBV18,TRBJ1-5,few,TGTGCCAGCTCATCAGGCAGGACAGGACCCCAGCATTTT,CASSSGRTGPQHF
NA,TRBV19,TRBJ2-7,once,TGTGCCAGTAGTATCATGGCGGAAACCTACGAGCAGTACTTC,CASSIMAETYEQYF
TRBD1,TRBV11-2,TRBJ1-5,NA,TGTGCCAGCAGCTACCCATATGACAGGGAGGCCAATCAGCCCCAGCATTTT,CASSYPYDREANQPQHF
NA,TRBV18,TRBJ1-1,NA,TGTGCCAGCTCACCATATACGAGGGTGAACACTGAAGCTTTCTTT,CASSPYTRVNTEAFF
TRBD1,TRBV19,TRBJ2-1,NA,TGTGCCAGTAGTATATCCGGACAGGGGTACAATGAGCAGTTCTTC,CASSISGQGYNEQFF
NA,TRBV3-1/TRBV3-2,TRBJ2-7,NA,TGTGCCAGCAGCCCCCGGGTTTCCTACGAGCAGTACTTC,CASSPRVSYEQYF
NA,TRBV6-5,TRBJ1-1,few,TGTGCCAGCAGCCCCCCCGTAGGGAGGGCCCCTGAAGCTTTCTTT,CASSPPVGRAPEAFF
NA,TRBV2,TRBJ1-1,NA,TGTGCCAGCGGTTTAGGGATTAGACAGGAAGCTTTCTTT,CASGLGIRQEAFF
NA,TRBV4-2,TRBJ1-3,NA,TGTGCCAGCAGCCAGGCGGAGATCTCTGGAAACACCATATATTTT,CASSQAEISGNTIYF
NA,TRBV24-1,TRBJ1-4,NA,TGTGCCACCAGTGCAACAGGGGAAAAACTGTTTTTT,CATSATGEKLFF
NA,TRBV19,TRBJ2-7,once,TGTGCCAGTAGTATGGGTGCGGGGGCAGGTATCGGCGAGCAGTACTTC,CASSMGAGAGIGEQYF
NA,TRBV7-8,TRBJ2-7,NA,TGTGCCAGCAGCTCTGAATTTAGACTGGTCCGAGAGCAGTACTTC,CASSSEFRLVREQYF
TRBD2,TRBV5-1,TRBJ2-5,NA,TGCGCCAGCAGCTTGGGAGGGAGGGAAGAGACCCAGTACTTC,CASSLGGREETQYF
TRBD1,TRBV11-2,TRBJ2-6,few,TGTGCCAGCAGTAAGACAGGGGTCTCAGGGGCCAACGTCCTGACTTTC,CASSKTGVSGANVLTF
TRBD2,TRBV9,TRBJ2-7,NA,TGTGCCAGCAGCGTAGATTCTAGCGGGAGCGAGCAGTACTTC,CASSVDSSGSEQYF
NA,TRBV18,TRBJ1-2,NA,TGTGCCAGCTCACCAGGAGGGACCTATGGCTACACCTTC,CASSPGGTYGYTF
NA,TRBV15,TRBJ1-4,NA,TGTGCCACCAGCAGAGAAACAGGGACCGCAACTAATGAAAAACTGTTTTTT,CATSRETGTATNEKLFF
NA,TRBV4-1,TRBJ1-1,NA,TGCGCCAGCAGCCAAGACATGGGGCCAACTGAAGCTTTCTTT,CASSQDMGPTEAFF
TRBD1,TRBV12-5,TRBJ1-1,NA,TGTGCTAGTGGTACCTACGGACAGGATTGGTCTTTCTTT,CASGTYGQDWSFF
TRBD2,TRBV7-9,TRBJ2-7,few,TGTGCCAGCAGCTCTTACCTAGCGGGAATGTACGAGCAGTACTTC,CASSSYLAGMYEQYF
TRBD2,TRBV2,TRBJ2-3,NA,TGTGCCGCGAGCGGGAGTGTAGATACGCAGTATTTT,CAASGSVDTQYF
TRBD1,TRBV4-2,TRBJ2-6,NA,TGTGCCAGCAGCCCCTACGGGACAGGGGGTTGGATGTCTGGGGCCAACGTCCTGACTTTC,CASSPYGTGGWMSGANVLTF
TRBD2,TRBV10-3,TRBJ2-3,once,TGTGCCATCAGTGACCCAGCGGGAGAGGGAAATACGCAGTATTTT,CAISDPAGEGNTQYF
NA,TRBV2,TRBJ1-4,NA,TGTGCCAGCAGCCCTGACGGAGCAACTAATGAAAAACTGTTTTTT,CASSPDGATNEKLFF
TRBD1,TRBV19,TRBJ1-4,once,TGTGCCAGTAGTCGGGACAGGGATGAAAAACTGTTTTTT,CASSRDRDEKLFF
NA,TRBV7-2,TRBJ1-1,NA,TGTGCCAGCAGCCTACAGGGAGAGGGGACTGAAGCTTTCTTT,CASSLQGEGTEAFF
NA,TRBV19,TRBJ2-3,NA,TGTGCCAGTAGGAGGACAGCCCGAACAGATACGCAGTATTTT,CASRRTARTDTQYF
NA,TRBV5-1,TRBJ1-1,NA,TGCGCCAGCAGCTGGGCCCAGGGTACTGAAGCTTTCTTT,CASSWAQGTEAFF
NA,TRBV5-1,TRBJ2-2,NA,TGCGCCAGCAGCTTGGGACTAGTCGGCGGGGAGCTGTTTTTT,CASSLGLVGGELFF
TRBD2,TRBV7-9,TRBJ2-7,NA,TGTGCCAGCAGCCTTGGCCTAGCGGCGTACTACGAGCAGTACTTC,CASSLGLAAYYEQYF
NA,TRBV5-1,TRBJ2-7,NA,TGCGCCAGCAGCTTGGACAAAATCATCTCCTACGAGCAGTACTTC,CASSLDKIISYEQYF
NA,TRBV11-2,TRBJ1-3,NA,TGTGCCAGCAGCTCGGTTTACTCTGGAAACACCATATATTTT,CASSSVYSGNTIYF
NA,TRBV6-1,TRBJ1-2,few,TGTGCCAGCAGTGAAGTCGGGGTTGGCTACACCTTC,CASSEVGVGYTF
NA,TRBV30,TRBJ1-3,NA,TGTGCCTGGAGTGCTGACCGGTGGGGGGTTTCTGGAAACACCATATATTTT,CAWSADRWGVSGNTIYF
NA,TRBV10-1,TRBJ2-4,NA,TGCGCCAGCAGTGATGGTCTATTAGCCAAAAACATTCAGTACTTC,CASSDGLLAKNIQYF
TRBD2,TRBV4-3,TRBJ2-3,NA,TGCGCCAGCAGCCCGAGGGCGGGAGGTAGCACAGATACGCAGTATTTT,CASSPRAGGSTDTQYF
NA,TRBV7-2,TRBJ1-2,NA,TGTGCCAGCAGCTTCGGGACTGCCGGTTATGGCTACACCTTC,CASSFGTAGYGYTF
TRBD2,TRBV7-2,TRBJ2-7,NA,TGTGCCAGCAGTACTGGGTGGGGGGGTTCCTACGAGCAGTACTTC,CASSTGWGGSYEQYF
TRBD1,TRBV27,TRBJ2-5,NA,TGTGCCAGCAGTTCGTACAGGGGTCTGCGGGAGACCCAGTACTTC,CASSSYRGLRETQYF
NA,TRBV7-9,TRBJ1-1,NA,TGTGCCAGCAGCTTACGTTCGGGGTTCAACACTGAAGCTTTCTTT,CASSLRSGFNTEAFF
TRBD2,TRBV6-1,TRBJ2-2,NA,TGTGCCAGCAGTGCCAAAGCGGGAGCGGATGACACCGGGGAGCTGTTTTTT,CASSAKAGADDTGELFF